This T cell receptor (beta chain) was identified during a study of shared clonotypes between healthy human individuals (dated by TCRdb to the early 2020s). Study-wide context: A couple of women and three men aged 18 to 49 years were included in the cohort. For each donor, CD4 naive and CD4 memory were each run on three plates, CD8 naive on two plates, and CD8 memory on one plate. Blood TCR repertoires of five healthy adults were deeply sequenced to estimate repertoire size and the extent of clonotype sharing between individuals. To increase sequencing depth and limit assay-specific biases, TCR repertoire library preparation and sequencing were carried out by different laboratories using diverse techniques. Per donor, leukapheresis produced somewhere between about 0.94 and 10 billion PBMCs. Beyond this particular receptor, the publication reports: Pairwise subsampling led to the expectation that sequencing depth would affect the degree of clonotype sharing among donors. Even with the large sequencing depth, rarefaction of the sorted-subset datasets indicated that sequencing was incomplete. The small number of donors limited the genetic and exposure-history diversity represented. When a few donors were compared, the shared fraction of clonotypes was around 4.6% for naive CD4, about 4% for naive CD8, roughly 2.5% for memory CD4, and roughly 0.4% for memory CD8. Naive subsets generally had larger estimated clonotype richness than memory subsets. Sampling was restricted to blood, and TCR repertoires in tissue are likely to differ from TCR repertoires in blood. Higher generation probabilities were observed for clonotypes shared by all four sorted-subset donors than for non-shared clonotypes.

CDR1 is given as KGHSH and CDR2 as LQKENI, both from the germline V gene. The CDR3 holds 15 amino acids from the cysteine to the phenylalanine. CDR3 DNA only is kept here, 45 bases in frame from base 1. V is trimmed back by 2 bases and J by 6 bases, and the junction contains 8 bases that no gene match accounts for. Using the deep immunoSEQ assay, TCR CDR3 regions were amplified from genomic DNA by multiplex PCR. For each cell subset, the extracted genomic DNA was distributed evenly across all wells of several immunoSEQ 96-well plates, and each plate served as one replicate. For sorted subsets, each replicate PCR was loaded with around 200 ng genomic DNA, equivalent to 30,000 or so T cell genomes. The purified libraries were quantified using a Qubit 3.0 fluorometer, sized with a Bioanalyzer 2100, and then quantified again using the KAPA Library Quantification kit. A separate single-read 150-cycle Illumina NextSeq 550 flow cell was used to sequence each immunoSEQ 96-well plate. The study's processing was this. The immunoSEQ output contained only junctional sequences without quality scores, so filtering could not match that applied to full-length reads. Sequences were annotated with PyIR, a Python wrapper for IgBLAST v1.9, and V/J genes and CDR3 were assigned using IMGT germline references. Reads were removed for weak V/J assignments (E-value above 1e-6), missing CDR3, stop codons, out-of-frame junctions, or ambiguous translated residues. V3J clonotypes were defined as sequences sharing an identical inferred V gene, J gene, and CDR3 amino acid sequence. The percentage overlap between two repertoires was calculated by dividing the number of shared unique clonotypes by the size of the smaller repertoire. RTK rarefaction, the Chao1 estimator, and Recon v2.1 estimates of unobserved clonotypes were used to assess repertoire richness. For all TCRbeta clonotypes obtained by the gDNA method from a few donors, generation probabilities were computed with OLGA. TCRdb limited this immuneACCESS table to in-frame rearrangements with V and J called. A share of clones is missing; checked studies link under half to unresolved V genes, and the rest is unexplained. V, J and clone size derive from that table, while D and trimming were established from the DNA sequence. The table for this sample lists approximately 530,000 clones; more than 95% of them were counted only once. The ten largest clones capture about 0.067% of the sample.

Donors were healthy HIV-negative adults with no recently reported acute infections or vaccinations. Only Caucasian adults living in Nashville, Tennessee, USA were represented among the donors. CD4+ T cells were enriched by magnetic negative selection; naive cells were then positively selected on CD45RA, and the negative fraction formed the memory subset. Blood was collected by leukapheresis, and PBMCs were isolated by Ficoll-Histopaque density gradient centrifugation and then cryopreserved in liquid nitrogen vapor phase. Purity and quantity of every magnetically sorted T cell population were checked by analytical flow cytometry. From each sorted fraction, genomic DNA was isolated and quantified by UV absorbance on a Nanodrop 2000c. Turning to this clone: Its specific antigen is unknown. Per-base qualities were not stored, and no clone one base away is much larger.

Sequencing input: naive CD4+ T cells sorted from blood. Interpreted using the paper, the cell subset or site label stands for: CD45RA+ positively selected. The source of this sequence is a woman in her 30s in good health. The rearrangement combines TRBV18 with TRBJ2-7; 9 junctional bases match TRBD1. DNA sequence: TGTGCCAGCTCACCAGCCGGGACAGGGTCGGCCGAGCAGTACTTC. Translation gives CASSPAGTGSAEQYF.